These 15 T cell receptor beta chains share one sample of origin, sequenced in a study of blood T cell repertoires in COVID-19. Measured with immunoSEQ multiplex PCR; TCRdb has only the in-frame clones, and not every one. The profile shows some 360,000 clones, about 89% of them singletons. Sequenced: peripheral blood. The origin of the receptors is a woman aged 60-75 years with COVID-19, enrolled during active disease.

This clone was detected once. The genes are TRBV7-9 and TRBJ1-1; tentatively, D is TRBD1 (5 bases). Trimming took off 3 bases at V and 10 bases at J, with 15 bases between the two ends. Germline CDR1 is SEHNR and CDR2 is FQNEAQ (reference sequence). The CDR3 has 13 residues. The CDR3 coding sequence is TGTGCCAGCAGCTTGGGGCAGGCTAAGGGAGCTTTCTTT. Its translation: CASSLGQAKGAFF. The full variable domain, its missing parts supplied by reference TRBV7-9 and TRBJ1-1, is DTGVSQNPRHKITKRGQNVTFRCDPISEHNRLYWYRQTLGQGPEFLTYFQNEAQLEKSRLLSDRFSAERPKGSFSTLEIQRTEQGDSAMYLCASSLGQAKGAFFGQGTRLTVV.

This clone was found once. The DNA of the CDR3 is TGTGCCACCAGCAGAACAGGAAATCTACAAGCTTTCTTT. Residues: CATSRTGNLQAFF. The chain combines TRBV15 with TRBJ1-1; D perhaps matches TRBD1 (5 bases). The CDR3 extends over 13 amino acids. The germline V gene encodes CDR1 LNHNV and CDR2 YYDKDF (reference sequence). Trimming took 2 bases from V and 9 from J, leaving 13 bases between them.

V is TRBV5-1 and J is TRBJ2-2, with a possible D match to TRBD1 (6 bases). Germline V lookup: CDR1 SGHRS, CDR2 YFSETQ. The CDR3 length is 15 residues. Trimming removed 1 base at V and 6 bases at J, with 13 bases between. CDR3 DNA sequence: TGCGCCAGCAGCTTGCCACAGGGTGGTTCCGGGGAGCTGTTTTTT. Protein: CASSLPQGGSGELFF.

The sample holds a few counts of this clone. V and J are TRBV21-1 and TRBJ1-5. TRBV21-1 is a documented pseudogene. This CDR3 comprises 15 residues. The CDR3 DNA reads TGTGCCAGCAGCGCGGCAGTTTATAGCAATCAGCCCCAGCATTTT. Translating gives CASSAAVYSNQPQHF.

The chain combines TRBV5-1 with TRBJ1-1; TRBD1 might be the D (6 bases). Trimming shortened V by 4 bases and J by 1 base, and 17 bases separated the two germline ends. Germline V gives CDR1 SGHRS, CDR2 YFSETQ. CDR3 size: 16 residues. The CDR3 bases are TGCGCCAGCAGCATAAACCCAGGACAGAGGAACACTGAAGCTTTCTTT. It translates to CASSINPGQRNTEAFF.

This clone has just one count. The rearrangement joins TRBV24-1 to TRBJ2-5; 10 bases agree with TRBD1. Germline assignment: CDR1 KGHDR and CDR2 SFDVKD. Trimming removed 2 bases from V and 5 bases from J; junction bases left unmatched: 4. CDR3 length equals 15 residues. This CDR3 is CATSDYGTGDETQYF. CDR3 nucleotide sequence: TGTGCCACCAGTGATTACGGGACAGGGGACGAGACCCAGTACTTC.

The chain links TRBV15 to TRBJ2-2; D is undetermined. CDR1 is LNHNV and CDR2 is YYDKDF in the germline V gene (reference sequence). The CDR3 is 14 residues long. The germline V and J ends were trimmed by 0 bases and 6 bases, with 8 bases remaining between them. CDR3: CATSRELNPGELFF. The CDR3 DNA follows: TGTGCCACCAGCAGAGAACTCAATCCCGGGGAGCTGTTTTTT.

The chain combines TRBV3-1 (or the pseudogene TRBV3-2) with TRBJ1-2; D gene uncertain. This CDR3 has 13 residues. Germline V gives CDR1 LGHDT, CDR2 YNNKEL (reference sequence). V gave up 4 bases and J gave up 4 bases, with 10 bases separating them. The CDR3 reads CASSRLGRYGYTF. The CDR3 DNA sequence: TGTGCCAGCAGCCGACTAGGGCGCTATGGCTACACCTTC.

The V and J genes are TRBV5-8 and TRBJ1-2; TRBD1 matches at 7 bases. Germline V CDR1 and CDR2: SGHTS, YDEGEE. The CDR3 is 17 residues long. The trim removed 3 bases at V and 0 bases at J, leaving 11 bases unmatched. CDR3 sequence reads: CASSYGARTGSNYGYTF. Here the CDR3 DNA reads TGTGCCAGCAGCTATGGAGCGAGGACAGGCTCTAACTATGGCTACACCTTC.

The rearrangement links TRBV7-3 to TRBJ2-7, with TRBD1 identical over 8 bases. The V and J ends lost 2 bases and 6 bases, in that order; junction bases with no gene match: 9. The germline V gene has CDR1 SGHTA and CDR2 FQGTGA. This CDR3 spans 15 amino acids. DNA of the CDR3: TGTGCCAGCAGCTTATTGGACAGGGTGAGGGTCGAGCAGTACTTC. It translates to CASSLLDRVRVEQYF.

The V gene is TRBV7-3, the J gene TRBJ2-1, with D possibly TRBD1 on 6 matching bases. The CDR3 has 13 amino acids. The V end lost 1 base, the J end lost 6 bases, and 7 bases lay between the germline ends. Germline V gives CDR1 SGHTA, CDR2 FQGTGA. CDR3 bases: TGTGCCAGCAGCTTAATGGGGGCCAATGAGCAGTTCTTC. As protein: CASSLMGANEQFF. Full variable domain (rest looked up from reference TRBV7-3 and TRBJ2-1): GAGVSQTPSNKVTEKGKYVELRCDPISGHTALYWYRQSLGQGPEFLIYFQGTGAADDSGLPNDRFFAVRPEGSVSTLKIQRTERGDSAVYLCASSLMGANEQFFGPGTRLTVL.

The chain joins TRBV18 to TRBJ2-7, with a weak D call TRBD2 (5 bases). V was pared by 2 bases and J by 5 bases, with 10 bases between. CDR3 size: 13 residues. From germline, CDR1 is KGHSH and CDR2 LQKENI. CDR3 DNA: TGTGCCAGCTCACCAGTGGACGGGGACGAGCAGTACTTC. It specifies CASSPVDGDEQYF.

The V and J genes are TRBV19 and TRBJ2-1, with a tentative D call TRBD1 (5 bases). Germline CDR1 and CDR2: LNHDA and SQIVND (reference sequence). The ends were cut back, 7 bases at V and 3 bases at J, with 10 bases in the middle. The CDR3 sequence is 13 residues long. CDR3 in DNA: TGTGCCAGTACTGGGGCCTACTACAATGAGCAGTTCTTC. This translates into CASTGAYYNEQFF. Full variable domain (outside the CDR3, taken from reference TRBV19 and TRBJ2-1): DGGITQSPKYLFRKEGQNVTLSCEQNLNHDAMYWYRQDPGQGLRLIYYSQIVNDFQKGDIAEGYSVSREKKESFPLTVTSAQKNPTAFYLCASTGAYYNEQFFGPGTRLTVL.

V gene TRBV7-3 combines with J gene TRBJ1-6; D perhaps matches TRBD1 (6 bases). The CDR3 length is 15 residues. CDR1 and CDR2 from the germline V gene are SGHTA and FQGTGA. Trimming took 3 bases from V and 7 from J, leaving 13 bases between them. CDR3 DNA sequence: TGTGCCAGCAGCTTGGGGGGGCAGGGAAATTCACCCCTCCACTTT. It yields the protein CASSLGGQGNSPLHF.

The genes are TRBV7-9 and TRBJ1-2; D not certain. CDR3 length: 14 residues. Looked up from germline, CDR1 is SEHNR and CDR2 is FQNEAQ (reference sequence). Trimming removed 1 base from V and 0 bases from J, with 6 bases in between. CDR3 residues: CASSLVDSNYGYTF. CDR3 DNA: TGTGCCAGCAGCTTAGTGGACTCTAACTATGGCTACACCTTC.